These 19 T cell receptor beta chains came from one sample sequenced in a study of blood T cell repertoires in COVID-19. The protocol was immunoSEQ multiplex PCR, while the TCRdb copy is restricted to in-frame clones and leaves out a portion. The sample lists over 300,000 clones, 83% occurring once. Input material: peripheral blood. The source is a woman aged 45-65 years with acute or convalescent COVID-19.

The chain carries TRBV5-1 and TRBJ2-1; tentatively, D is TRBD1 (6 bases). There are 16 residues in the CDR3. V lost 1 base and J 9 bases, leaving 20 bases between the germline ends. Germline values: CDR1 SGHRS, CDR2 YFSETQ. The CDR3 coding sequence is TGCGCCAGCAGCTTGATCACAGGGCATTTGTTAAGTGAGCAGTTCTTC. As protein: CASSLITGHLLSEQFF.

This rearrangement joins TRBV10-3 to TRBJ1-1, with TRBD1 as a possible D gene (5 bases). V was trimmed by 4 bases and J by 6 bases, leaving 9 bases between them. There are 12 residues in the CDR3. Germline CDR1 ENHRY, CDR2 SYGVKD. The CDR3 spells CAISVRTPEAFF. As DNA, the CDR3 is TGTGCCATCAGTGTTCGGACACCTGAAGCTTTCTTT.

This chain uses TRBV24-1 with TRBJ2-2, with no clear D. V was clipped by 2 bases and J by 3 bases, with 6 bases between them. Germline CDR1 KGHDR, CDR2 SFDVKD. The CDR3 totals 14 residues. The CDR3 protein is CATSDSHYTGELFF. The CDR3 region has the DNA TGTGCCACCAGTGATTCCCATTACACCGGGGAGCTGTTTTTT.

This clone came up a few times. DNA for the CDR3: TGTGCCAGTTGCCGGGGACAGGGCCCGAATTCACCCCTCCACTTT. Amino acid sequence: CASCRGQGPNSPLHF. The chain couples TRBV2 to TRBJ1-6, with 9 bases that match TRBD1. This CDR3 comprises 15 residues. Germline V gene data show CDR1 as SNHLY and CDR2 as FYNNEI. V shed 9 bases and J 7 bases; nucleotides not matched to a gene: 10.

The CDR3 loop reads CASSLEELGYTF. CDR3 DNA sequence: TGTGCCAGCAGCTTAGAGGAGTTGGGCTACACCTTC. The chain combines TRBV11-2 with TRBJ1-2; D gene unclear. In germline, CDR1 is SGHAT, CDR2 FQNNGV. The ends were cut back, 0 bases at V and 8 bases at J, with 7 bases in the middle. CDR3 length: 12 residues. Full variable domain (remainder filled in from reference TRBV11-2 and TRBJ1-2): EAGVAQSPRYKIIEKRQSVAFWCNPISGHATLYWYQQILGQGPKLLIQFQNNGVVDDSQLPKDRFSAERLKGVDSTLKIQPAKLEDSAVYLCASSLEELGYTFGSGTRLTVV.

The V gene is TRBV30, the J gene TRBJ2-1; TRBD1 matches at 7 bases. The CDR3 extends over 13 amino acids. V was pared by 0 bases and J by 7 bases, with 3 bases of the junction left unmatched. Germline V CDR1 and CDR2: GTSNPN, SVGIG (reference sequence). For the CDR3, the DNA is TGTGCCTGGAGTGTAGGGGGCTGGAATGAGCAGTTCTTC. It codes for CAWSVGGWNEQFF. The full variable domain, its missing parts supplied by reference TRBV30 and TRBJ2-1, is SQTIHQWPATLVQPVGSPLSLECTVEGTSNPNLYWYRQAAGRGLQLLFYSVGIGQISSEVPQNLSASRPQDRQFILSSKKLLLSDSGFYLCAWSVGGWNEQFFGPGTRLTVL.

Here the CDR3 DNA reads TGTGCCAGTAGTATAGTGGGACAGGGGAAAGGCAATGAGCAGTTCTTC. As protein: CASSIVGQGKGNEQFF. This sequence joins TRBV19 and TRBJ2-1, with 10 bases lining up with TRBD1. The CDR3 is 16 amino acids. The V gene end was trimmed by 1 base and the J gene end by 6 bases; junction bases not matched to a gene: 6. Germline lookup yields CDR1 LNHDA and CDR2 SQIVND (reference sequence).

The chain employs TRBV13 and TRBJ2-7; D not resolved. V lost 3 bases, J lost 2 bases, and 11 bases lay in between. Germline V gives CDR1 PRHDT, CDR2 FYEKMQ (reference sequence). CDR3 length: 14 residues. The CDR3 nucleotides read TGTGCCAGCAGCTTTAGTCGCGTAGCCTACGAGCAGTACTTC. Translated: CASSFSRVAYEQYF.

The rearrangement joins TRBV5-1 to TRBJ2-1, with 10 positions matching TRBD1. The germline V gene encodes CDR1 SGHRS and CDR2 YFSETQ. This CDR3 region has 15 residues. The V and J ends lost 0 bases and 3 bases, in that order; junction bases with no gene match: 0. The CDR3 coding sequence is TGCGCCAGCAGCTTGGGGGACAGGGGCTACAATGAGCAGTTCTTC. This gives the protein CASSLGDRGYNEQFF. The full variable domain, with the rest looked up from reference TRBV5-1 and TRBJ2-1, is KAGVTQTPRYLIKTRGQQVTLSCSPISGHRSVSWYQQTPGQGLQFLFEYFSETQRNKGNFPGRFSGRQFSNSRSEMNVSTLELGDSALYLCASSLGDRGYNEQFFGPGTRLTVL.

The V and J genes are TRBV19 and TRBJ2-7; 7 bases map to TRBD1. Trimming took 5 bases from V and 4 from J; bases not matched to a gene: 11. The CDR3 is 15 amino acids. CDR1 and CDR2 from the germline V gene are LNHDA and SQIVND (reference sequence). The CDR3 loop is CASSWGQGDLYEQYF. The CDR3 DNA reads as TGTGCCAGTAGTTGGGGCCAGGGGGATCTATACGAGCAGTACTTC.

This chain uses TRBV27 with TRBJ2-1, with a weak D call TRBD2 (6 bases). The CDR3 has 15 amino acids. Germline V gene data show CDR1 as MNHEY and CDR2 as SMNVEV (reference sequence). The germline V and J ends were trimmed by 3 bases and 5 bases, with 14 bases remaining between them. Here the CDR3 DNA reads TGTGCCAGCAGTTTGCGGCTAGCGACCGACAATGAGCAGTTCTTC. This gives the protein CASSLRLATDNEQFF.

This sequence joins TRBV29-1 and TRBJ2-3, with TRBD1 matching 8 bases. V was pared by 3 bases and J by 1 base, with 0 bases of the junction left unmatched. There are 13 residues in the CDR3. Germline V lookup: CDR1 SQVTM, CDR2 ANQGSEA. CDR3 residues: CSVEGQGTDTQYF. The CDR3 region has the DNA TGCAGCGTTGAGGGACAGGGCACAGATACGCAGTATTTT.

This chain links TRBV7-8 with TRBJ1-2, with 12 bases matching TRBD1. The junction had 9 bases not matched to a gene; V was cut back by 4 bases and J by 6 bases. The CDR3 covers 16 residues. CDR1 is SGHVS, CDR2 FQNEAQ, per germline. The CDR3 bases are TGTGCCAGCAGCTCACAGGGACAGGGGGCGACCCATGGCTACACCTTC. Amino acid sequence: CASSSQGQGATHGYTF. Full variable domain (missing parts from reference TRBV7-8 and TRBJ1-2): GAGVSQSPRYKVAKRGQDVALRCDPISGHVSLFWYQQALGQGPEFLTYFQNEAQLDKSGLPSDRFFAERPEGSVSTLKIQRTQQEDSAVYLCASSSQGQGATHGYTFGSGTRLTVV.

The CDR3 DNA follows: TGTGCCAGCTCCCGAGGCAGGGACCAAGAGACCCAGTACTTC. As protein: CASSRGRDQETQYF. This sequence joins TRBV18 and TRBJ2-5, with a weak D call TRBD1 (5 bases). V was clipped by 6 bases and J by 0 bases, with 11 bases between them. CDR1 is KGHSH and CDR2 is LQKENI in the germline V gene. This CDR3 is 14 amino acids long.

CDR3 sequence: CASSLVGDTNTGELFF. The CDR3 region has the DNA TGCGCCAGCAGCTTAGTAGGGGACACGAACACCGGGGAGCTGTTTTTT. This rearrangement joins TRBV5-1 to TRBJ2-2, with D possibly matching TRBD1 (6 bases). This CDR3 has 16 amino acids. Between the trimmed V and J ends, which lost 2 bases and 0 bases, there was a span of 11 bases. Germline assignment: CDR1 SGHRS and CDR2 YFSETQ.

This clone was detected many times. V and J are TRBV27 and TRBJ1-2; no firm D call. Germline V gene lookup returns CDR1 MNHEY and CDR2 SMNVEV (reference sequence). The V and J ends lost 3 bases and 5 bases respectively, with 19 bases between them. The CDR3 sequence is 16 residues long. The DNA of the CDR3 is TGTGCCAGCAGTTTCTCCTCCGCGACCCCCGGGTATGGCTACACCTTC. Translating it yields CASSFSSATPGYGYTF.

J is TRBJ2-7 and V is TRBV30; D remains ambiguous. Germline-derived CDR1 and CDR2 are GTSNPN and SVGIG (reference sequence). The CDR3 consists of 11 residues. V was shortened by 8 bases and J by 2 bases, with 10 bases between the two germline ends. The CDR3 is CAGDLTYEQYF. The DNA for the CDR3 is TGTGCCGGGGATCTAACCTACGAGCAGTACTTC.

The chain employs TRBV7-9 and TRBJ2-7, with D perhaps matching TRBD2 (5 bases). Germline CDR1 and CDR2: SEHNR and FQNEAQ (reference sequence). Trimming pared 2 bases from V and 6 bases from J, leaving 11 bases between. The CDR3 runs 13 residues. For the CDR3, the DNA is TGTGCCAGCAGCTTACCCCTTGAGGGCGAGCAGTACTTC. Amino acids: CASSLPLEGEQYF.

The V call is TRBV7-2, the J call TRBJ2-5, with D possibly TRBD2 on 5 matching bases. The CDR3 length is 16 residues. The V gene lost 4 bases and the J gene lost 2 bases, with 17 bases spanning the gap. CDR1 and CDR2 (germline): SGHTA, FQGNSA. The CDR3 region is CASSWQASGKQETQYF. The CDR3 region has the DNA TGTGCCAGCAGCTGGCAGGCGAGCGGAAAACAAGAGACCCAGTACTTC.